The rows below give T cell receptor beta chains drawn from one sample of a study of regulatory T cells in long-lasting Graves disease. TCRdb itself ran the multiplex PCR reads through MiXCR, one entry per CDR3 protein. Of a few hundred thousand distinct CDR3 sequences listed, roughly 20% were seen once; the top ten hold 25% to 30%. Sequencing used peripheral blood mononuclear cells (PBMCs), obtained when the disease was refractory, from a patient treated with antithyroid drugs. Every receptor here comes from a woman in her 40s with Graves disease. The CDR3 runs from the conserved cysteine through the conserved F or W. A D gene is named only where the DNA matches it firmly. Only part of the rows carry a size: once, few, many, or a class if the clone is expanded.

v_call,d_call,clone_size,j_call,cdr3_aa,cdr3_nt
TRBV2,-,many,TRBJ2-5,CASIAIARETQYF,TGTGCCAGCATCGCCATCGCCCGGGAGACCCAGTACTTC
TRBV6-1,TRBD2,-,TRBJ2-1,CASSGLAGAYNEQFF,TGTGCCAGCAGTGGACTAGCTGGTGCCTACAATGAGCAGTTCTTC
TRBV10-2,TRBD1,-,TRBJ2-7,CASSVDRAYSYEQYF,TGCGCCAGCAGTGTGGACAGGGCCTACTCCTACGAGCAGTACTTC
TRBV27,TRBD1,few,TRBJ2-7,CASSSFRGPEQYF,TGTGCCAGCAGTTCCTTCAGGGGGCCCGAGCAGTACTTC
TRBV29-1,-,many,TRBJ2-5,CSVDGQRETQYF,TGCAGCGTTGATGGGCAGAGAGAGACCCAGTACTTC
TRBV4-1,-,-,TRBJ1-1,CASSLHGGNTEAFF,TGCGCCAGCAGCCTTCACGGGGGGAACACTGAAGCTTTCTTT
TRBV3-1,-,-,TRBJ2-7,CASSPTQGLSYEQYF,TGTGCCAGCAGCCCCACCCAGGGCCTCTCCTACGAGCAGTACTTC
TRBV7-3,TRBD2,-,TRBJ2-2,CASSLIPNLAGNTGELFF,TGTGCCAGCAGCTTAATCCCGAACCTAGCGGGGAACACCGGGGAGCTGTTTTTT
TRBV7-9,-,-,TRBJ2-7,CASSSNTPGFTYEQYF,TGTGCCAGCAGCAGCAATACTCCCGGGTTTACCTACGAGCAGTACTTC
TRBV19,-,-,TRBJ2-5,CASSRPAGTLETQYF,TGTGCCAGTAGTAGGCCGGCGGGAACGTTGGAGACCCAGTACTTC
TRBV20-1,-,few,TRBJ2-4,CSAQQRNPHFTKNIQYF,TGCAGTGCCCAGCAACGCAACCCACACTTTACCAAAAACATTCAGTACTTC
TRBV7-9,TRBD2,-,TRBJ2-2,CASSLWWTSGNTGELFF,TGTGCCAGCAGCTTATGGTGGACTAGCGGGAACACCGGGGAGCTGTTTTTT
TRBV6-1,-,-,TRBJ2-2,CASSPVAGELFF,TGTGCCAGCAGCCCCGTGGCCGGGGAGCTGTTTTTT
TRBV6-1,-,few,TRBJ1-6,CASSGLLRALHF,TGTGCCAGCAGTGGGTTATTAAGAGCCCTCCACTTT
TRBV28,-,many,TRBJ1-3,CASRGHRPYSGNTIYF,TGTGCCAGCAGGGGCCACCGTCCTTACTCTGGAAACACCATATATTTT
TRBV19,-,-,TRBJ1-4,CASNGEEKLFF,TGTGCCAGTAATGGGGAGGAAAAACTGTTTTTT
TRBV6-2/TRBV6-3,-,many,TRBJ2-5,CASSYLAGAYQETQYF,TGTGCCAGCAGTTACTTAGCAGGAGCGTACCAAGAGACCCAGTACTTC
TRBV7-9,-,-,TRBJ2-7,CASSTGAVSYEQYF,TGCGCCAGCAGTACGGGAGCAGTTTCCTACGAGCAGTACTTC
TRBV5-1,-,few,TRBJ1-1,CASSQARGETEAFF,TGCGCCAGCAGCCAGGCGAGAGGGGAAACTGAAGCTTTCTTT
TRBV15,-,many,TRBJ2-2,CATSAGGRSNTGELFF,TGTGCCACCAGCGCCGGCGGGCGGTCGAACACCGGGGAGCTGTTTTTT
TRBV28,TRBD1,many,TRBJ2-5,CASNLTGTAGETQYF,TGTGCCAGCAATTTAACGGGGACAGCCGGTGAGACCCAGTACTTC
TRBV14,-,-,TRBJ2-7,CASSQGNRLYEQYF,TGTGCCAGCAGCCAAGGAAACAGACTCTACGAGCAGTACTTC
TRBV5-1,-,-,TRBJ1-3,CASTVAGARGTIYF,TGCGCCAGTACGGTGGCCGGAGCCCGCGGCACCATATATTTT
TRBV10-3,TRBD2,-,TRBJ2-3,CAISDSAGVTDTQYF,TGTGCCATCAGTGATTCTGCGGGAGTGACAGATACGCAGTATTTT
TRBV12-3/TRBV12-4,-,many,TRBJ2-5,CASILLGTETQYF,TGTGCCAGCATCCTACTCGGAACGGAGACCCAGTACTTC
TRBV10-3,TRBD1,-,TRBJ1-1,CAITSGGTEAFF,TGTGCCATCACCTCAGGGGGCACTGAAGCTTTCTTT